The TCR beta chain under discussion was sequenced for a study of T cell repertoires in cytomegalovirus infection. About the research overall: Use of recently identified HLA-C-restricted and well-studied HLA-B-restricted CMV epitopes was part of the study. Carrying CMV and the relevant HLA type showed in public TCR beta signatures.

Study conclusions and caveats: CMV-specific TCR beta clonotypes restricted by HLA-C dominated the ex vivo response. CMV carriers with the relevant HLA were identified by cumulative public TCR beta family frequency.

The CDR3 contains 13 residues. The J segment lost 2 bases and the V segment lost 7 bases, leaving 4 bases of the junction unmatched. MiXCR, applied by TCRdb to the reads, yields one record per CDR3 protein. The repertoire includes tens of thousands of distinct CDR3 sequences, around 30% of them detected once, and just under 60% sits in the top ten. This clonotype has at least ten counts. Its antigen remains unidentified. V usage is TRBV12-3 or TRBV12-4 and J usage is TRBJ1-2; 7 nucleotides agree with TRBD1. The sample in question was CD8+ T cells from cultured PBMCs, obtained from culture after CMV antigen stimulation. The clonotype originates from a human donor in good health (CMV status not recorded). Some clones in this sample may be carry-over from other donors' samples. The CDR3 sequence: CASKLGQNYGYTF. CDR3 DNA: TGTGCCAGCAAGCTGGGACAGAACTATGGCTACACCTTC.